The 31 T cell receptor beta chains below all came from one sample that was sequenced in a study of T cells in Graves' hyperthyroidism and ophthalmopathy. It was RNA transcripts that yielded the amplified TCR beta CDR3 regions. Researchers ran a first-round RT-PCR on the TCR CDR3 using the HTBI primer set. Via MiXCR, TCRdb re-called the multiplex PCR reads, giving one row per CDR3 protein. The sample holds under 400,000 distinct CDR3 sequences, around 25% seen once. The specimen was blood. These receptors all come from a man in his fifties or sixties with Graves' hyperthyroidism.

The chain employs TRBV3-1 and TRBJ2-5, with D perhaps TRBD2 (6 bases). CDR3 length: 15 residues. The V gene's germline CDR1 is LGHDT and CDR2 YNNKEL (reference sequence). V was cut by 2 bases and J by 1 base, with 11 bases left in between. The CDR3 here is CASSQSVGGQETQYF. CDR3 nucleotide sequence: TGTGCCAGCAGCCAATCGGTGGGGGGCCAAGAGACCCAGTACTTC.

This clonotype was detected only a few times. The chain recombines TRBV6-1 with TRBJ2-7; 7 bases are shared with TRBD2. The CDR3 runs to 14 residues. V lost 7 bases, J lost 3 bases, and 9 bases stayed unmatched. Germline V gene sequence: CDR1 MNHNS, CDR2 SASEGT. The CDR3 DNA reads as TGTGCCAGCAAGGAGGGAGGGAGGATCTACGAGCAGTACTTC. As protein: CASKEGGRIYEQYF.

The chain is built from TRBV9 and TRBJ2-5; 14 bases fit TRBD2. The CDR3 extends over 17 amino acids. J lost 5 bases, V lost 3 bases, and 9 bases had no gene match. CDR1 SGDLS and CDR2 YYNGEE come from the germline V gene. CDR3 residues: CASSASGLAGAKETQYF. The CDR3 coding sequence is TGTGCCAGCAGCGCCTCGGGACTAGCGGGAGCAAAGGAGACCCAGTACTTC.

Here the CDR3 DNA reads TGCGCCAGCAGCCGTGAAACCGGGACCCGAGGTTCACCCCTCCACTTT. Protein sequence: CASSRETGTRGSPLHF. V and J are TRBV5-1 and TRBJ1-6; tentatively, D is TRBD1 (5 bases). This CDR3 contains 16 residues. Trimming cost V 4 bases and J 9 bases, with 20 bases left between them. Germline loops: CDR1 SGHRS, CDR2 YFSETQ.

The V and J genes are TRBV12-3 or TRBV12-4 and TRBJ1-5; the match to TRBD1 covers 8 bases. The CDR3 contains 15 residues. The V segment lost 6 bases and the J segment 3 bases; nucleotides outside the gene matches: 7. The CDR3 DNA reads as TGTGCCAGCAGGTCCGGACAGGGACCCAATCAGCCCCAGCATTTT. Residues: CASRSGQGPNQPQHF.

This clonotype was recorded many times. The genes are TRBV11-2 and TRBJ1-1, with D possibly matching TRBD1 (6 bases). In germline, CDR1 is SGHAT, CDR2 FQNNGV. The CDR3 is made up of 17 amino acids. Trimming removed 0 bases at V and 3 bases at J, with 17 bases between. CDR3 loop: CASSLDATPDRYTEAFF. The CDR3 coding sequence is TGTGCCAGCAGCTTAGACGCCACCCCGGACAGATACACTGAAGCTTTCTTT. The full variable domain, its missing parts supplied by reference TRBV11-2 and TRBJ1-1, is EAGVAQSPRYKIIEKRQSVAFWCNPISGHATLYWYQQILGQGPKLLIQFQNNGVVDDSQLPKDRFSAERLKGVDSTLKIQPAKLEDSAVYLCASSLDATPDRYTEAFFGQGTRLTVV.

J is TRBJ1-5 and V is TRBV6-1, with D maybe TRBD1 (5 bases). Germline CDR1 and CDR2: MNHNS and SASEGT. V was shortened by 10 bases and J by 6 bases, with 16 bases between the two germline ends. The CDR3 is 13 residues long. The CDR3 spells CAITSDRSQPQHF. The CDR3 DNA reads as TGTGCCATCACATCCGACAGATCTCAGCCCCAGCATTTT.

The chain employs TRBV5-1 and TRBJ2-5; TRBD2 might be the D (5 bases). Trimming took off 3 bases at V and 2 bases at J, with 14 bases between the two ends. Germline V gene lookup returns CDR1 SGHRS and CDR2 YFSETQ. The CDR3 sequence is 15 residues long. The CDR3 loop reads CASSWRGQDQETQYF. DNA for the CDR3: TGCGCCAGCAGCTGGAGAGGGCAGGATCAAGAGACCCAGTACTTC.

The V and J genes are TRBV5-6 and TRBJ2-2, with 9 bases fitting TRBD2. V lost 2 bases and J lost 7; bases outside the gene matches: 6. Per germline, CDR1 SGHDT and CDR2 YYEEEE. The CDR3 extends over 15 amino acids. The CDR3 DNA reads TGTGCCAGCAGCTTTCTGGGTAGCGGGGGCGGGGAGCTGTTTTTT. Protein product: CASSFLGSGGGELFF.

This CDR3 is CSARDPRLGSGAYNEQFF. The CDR3 nucleotides are TGCAGTGCTAGAGACCCCCGGTTAGGTAGCGGTGCCTACAATGAGCAGTTCTTC. V gene TRBV20-1 combines with J gene TRBJ2-1; possibly TRBD2 for D (6 bases). Trimming shortened V by 0 bases and J by 2 bases, and 20 bases separated the two germline ends. Per germline, CDR1 DFQATT and CDR2 SNEGSKA (reference sequence). The CDR3 covers 18 residues.

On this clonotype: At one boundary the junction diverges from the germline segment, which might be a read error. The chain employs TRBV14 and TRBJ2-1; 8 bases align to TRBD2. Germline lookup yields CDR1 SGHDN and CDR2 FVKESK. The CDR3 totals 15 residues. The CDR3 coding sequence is TGTGCCAGCGGCCAAGACCCCTCGGCGGGAGGTGAGCAGTTCTTC. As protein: CASGQDPSAGGEQFF.

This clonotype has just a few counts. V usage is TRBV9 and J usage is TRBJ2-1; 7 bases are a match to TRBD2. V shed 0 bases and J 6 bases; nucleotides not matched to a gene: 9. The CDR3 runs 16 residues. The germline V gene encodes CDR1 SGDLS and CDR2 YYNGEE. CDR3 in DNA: TGTGCCAGCAGCGTAGAGTGGAGACTAGCTATCAATGAGCAGTTCTTC. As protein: CASSVEWRLAINEQFF.

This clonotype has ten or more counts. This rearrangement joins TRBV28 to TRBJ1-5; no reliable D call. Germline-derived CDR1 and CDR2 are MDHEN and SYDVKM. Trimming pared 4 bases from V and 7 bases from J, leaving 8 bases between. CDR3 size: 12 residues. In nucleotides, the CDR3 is TGTGCCAGCAGTTCCACATGGCAGCCCCAGCATTTT. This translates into CASSSTWQPQHF.

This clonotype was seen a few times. The CDR3 nucleotides read TGCAGTGCTCAACCCGAGACAGGGTACACAGATACGCAGTATTTT. This sequence encodes CSAQPETGYTDTQYF. This sequence joins TRBV20-1 and TRBJ2-3, with TRBD1 identical over 7 bases. With 5 bases clipped from V and 2 bases from J, the junction kept 10 bases outside the gene matches. Germline lookup yields CDR1 DFQATT and CDR2 SNEGSKA (reference sequence). The CDR3 has 15 residues.

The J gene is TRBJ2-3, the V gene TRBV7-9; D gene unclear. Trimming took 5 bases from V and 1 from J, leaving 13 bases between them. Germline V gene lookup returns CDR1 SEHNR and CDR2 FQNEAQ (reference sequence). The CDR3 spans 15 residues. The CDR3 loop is CASSRPRLRTDTQYF. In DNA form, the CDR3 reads TGTGCCAGCAGCCGCCCGAGGTTACGCACAGATACGCAGTATTTT.

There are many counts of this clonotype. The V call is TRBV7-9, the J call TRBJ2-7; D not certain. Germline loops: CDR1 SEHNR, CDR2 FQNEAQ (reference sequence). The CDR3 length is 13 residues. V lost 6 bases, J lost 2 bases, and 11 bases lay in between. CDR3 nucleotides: TGTGCCAGCAGGCCCGGGCCTACCTACGAGCAGTACTTC. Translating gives CASRPGPTYEQYF.

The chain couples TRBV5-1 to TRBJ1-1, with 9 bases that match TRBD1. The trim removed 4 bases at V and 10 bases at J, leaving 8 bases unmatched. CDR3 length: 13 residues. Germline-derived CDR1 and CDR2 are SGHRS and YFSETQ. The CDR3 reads CASSLGQGQRAFF. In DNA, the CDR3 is TGCGCCAGCAGCCTCGGACAGGGGCAGAGAGCTTTCTTT.

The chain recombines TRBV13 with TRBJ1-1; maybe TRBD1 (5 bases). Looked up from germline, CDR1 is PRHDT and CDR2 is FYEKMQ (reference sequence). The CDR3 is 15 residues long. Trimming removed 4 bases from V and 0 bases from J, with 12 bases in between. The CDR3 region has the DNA TGTGCCAGCAGCTCTGTACGGGGGATGAACACTGAAGCTTTCTTT. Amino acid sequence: CASSSVRGMNTEAFF.

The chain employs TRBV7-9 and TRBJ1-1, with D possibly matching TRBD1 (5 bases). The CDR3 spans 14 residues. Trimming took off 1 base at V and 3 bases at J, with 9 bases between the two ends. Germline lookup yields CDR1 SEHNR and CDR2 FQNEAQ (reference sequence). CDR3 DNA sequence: TGTGCCAGCAGCTTAGTGCAGGGAGACACTGAAGCTTTCTTT. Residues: CASSLVQGDTEAFF.

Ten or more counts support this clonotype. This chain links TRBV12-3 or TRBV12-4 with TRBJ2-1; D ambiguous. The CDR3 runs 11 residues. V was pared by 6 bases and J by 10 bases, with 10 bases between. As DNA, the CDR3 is TGTGCCAGCAGCCCGTTCGACGAGCAGTTCTTC. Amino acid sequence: CASSPFDEQFF.

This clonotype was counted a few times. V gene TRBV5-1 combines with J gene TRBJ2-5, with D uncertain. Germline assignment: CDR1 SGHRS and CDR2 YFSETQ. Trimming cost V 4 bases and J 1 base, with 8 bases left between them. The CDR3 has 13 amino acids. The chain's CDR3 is CASSRHTQETQYF. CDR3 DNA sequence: TGCGCCAGCAGCCGACACACCCAAGAGACCCAGTACTTC.

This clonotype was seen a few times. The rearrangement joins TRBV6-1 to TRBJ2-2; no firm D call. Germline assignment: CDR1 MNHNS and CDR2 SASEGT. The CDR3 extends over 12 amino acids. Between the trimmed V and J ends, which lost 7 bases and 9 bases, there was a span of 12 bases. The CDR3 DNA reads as TGTGCCAGCACTGTATCCCGCCGGGAGCTGTTTTTT. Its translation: CASTVSRRELFF.

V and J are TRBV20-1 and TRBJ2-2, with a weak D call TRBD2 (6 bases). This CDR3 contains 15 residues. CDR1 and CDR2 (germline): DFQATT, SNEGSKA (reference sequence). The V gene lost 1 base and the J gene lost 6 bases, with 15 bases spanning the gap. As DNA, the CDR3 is TGCAGTGCTAGAGGGACTAACGGGAGTCCCGGGGAGCTGTTTTTT. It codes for CSARGTNGSPGELFF.

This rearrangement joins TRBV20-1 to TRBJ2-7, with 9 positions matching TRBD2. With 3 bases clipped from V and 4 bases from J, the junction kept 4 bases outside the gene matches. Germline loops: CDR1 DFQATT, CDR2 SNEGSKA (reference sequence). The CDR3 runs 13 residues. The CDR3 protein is CSARRRGGYEQYF. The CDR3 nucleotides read TGCAGTGCTAGGAGGCGGGGGGGGTACGAGCAGTACTTC.

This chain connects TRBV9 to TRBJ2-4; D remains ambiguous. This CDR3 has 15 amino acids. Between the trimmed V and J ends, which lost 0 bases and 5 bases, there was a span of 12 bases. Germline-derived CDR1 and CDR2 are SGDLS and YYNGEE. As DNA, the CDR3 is TGTGCCAGCAGCGTAGAATCCACGGGCCAAAACATTCAGTACTTC. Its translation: CASSVESTGQNIQYF.

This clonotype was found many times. The CDR3: CASSLNTGGLVNEQFF. The CDR3, as DNA: TGTGCCAGCAGCTTAAACACAGGGGGCTTGGTCAATGAGCAGTTCTTC. J is TRBJ2-1 and V is TRBV7-3; TRBD1 aligns across 9 bases. V trimming: 1 base; J trimming: 6 bases; junction bases outside the gene matches: 7. Germline CDR1 and CDR2: SGHTA and FQGTGA. The CDR3 spans 16 residues.

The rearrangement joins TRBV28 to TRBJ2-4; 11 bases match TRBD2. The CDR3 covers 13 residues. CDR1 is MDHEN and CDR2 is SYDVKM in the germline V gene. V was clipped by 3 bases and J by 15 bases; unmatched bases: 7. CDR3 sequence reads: CASSLPSGRFSYF. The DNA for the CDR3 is TGTGCCAGCAGTTTGCCTAGCGGGAGGTTCTCGTACTTC. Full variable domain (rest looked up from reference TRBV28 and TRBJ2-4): DVKVTQSSRYLVKRTGEKVFLECVQDMDHENMFWYRQDPGLGLRLIYFSYDVKMKEKGDIPEGYSVSREKKERFSLILESASTNQTSMYLCASSLPSGRFSYFGAGTRLSVL.

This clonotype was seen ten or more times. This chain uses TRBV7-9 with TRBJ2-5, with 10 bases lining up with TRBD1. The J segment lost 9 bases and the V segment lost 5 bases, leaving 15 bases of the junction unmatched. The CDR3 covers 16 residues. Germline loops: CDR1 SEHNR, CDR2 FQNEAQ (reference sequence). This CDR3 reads CASSVSGTGVSTPQYF. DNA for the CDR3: TGTGCCAGCAGCGTCAGCGGGACAGGGGTGTCTACACCCCAGTACTTC.

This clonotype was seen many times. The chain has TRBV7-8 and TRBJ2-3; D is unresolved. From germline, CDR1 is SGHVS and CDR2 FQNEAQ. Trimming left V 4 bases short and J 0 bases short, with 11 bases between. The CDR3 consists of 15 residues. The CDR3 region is CASSYGAASTDTQYF. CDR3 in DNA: TGTGCCAGCAGCTACGGTGCCGCCAGCACAGATACGCAGTATTTT.

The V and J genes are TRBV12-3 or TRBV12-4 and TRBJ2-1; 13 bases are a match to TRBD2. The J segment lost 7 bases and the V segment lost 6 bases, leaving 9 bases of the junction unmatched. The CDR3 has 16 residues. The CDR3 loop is CASRPLATSGRNEQFF. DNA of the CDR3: TGTGCCAGCAGACCCCTCGCGACTAGCGGGAGGAATGAGCAGTTCTTC.

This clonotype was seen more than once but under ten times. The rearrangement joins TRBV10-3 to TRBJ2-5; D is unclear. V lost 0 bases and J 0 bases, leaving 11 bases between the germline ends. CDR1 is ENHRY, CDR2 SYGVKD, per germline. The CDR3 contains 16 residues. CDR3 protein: CAISESTLGYQETQYF. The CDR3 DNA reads TGTGCCATCAGTGAGTCTACGTTAGGGTACCAAGAGACCCAGTACTTC.